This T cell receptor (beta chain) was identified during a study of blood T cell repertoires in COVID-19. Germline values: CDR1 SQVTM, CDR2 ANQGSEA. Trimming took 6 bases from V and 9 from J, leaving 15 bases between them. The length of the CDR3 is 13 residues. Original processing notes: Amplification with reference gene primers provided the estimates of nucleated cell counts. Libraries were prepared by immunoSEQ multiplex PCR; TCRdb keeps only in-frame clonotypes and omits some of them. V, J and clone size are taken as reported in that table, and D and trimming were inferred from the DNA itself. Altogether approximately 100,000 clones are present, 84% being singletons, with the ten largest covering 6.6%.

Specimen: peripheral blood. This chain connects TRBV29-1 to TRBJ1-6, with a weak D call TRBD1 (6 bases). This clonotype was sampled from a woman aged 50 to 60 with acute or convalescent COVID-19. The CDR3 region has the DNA TGCAGCGTCACCACGACAGGTTCTTCACCCCTCCACTTT. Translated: CSVTTTGSSPLHF.